This T cell receptor (beta chain) was recorded in a study of shared clonotypes between healthy human individuals. Findings and caveats of the study: Only blood underwent sampling, and tissue repertoires likely differ.

Germline loops: CDR1 MDHEN, CDR2 SYDVKM. V was shortened by 4 bases and J by 0 bases, with 11 bases between the two germline ends. The CDR3 loop spans 15 amino acids. On this clone itself: Its antigen is unknown.

Generated by immunoSEQ multiplex PCR, the TCRdb table keeps only in-frame clones and is missing some. The repertoire includes 2 million to 3 million clones, 80% to 95% of them detected once, and roughly 0.39% sits in the top ten. This chain links TRBV28 with TRBJ2-3; the D is unclear. The sequencing sample was made of naive CD4+ T cells from PBMCs. Subset reported: CD45RA+ positively selected. The sequence came from a man aged 18 to 30 in good health. Some clones in this sample may be carry-over from other donors' samples. CDR3: CASSSTPDSTDTQYF. Here the CDR3 DNA reads TGTGCCAGCAGTTCTACTCCCGACAGCACAGATACGCAGTATTTT.